Listed below are T cell receptor beta chains from one sample, sequenced in a study of T cell responses to AZD1222 COVID-19 vaccine. Here immunoSEQ multiplex PCR was the method, and the copy in TCRdb shows in-frame clones only, minus some. The sample includes 68,000 or so clones, about three quarters seen only once; the top ten take about 12%. The starting material was peripheral blood, obtained on day 0 of AZD1222 vaccination. The receptors were gathered from an adult in good health. CDR3s include the opening cysteine and the closing phenylalanine or tryptophan. Each record gives: D gene, J gene, clone size, V gene, CDR3 protein, CDR3 DNA. D genes are given only for firm matches. Rows may omit the clone size; those that give it use once, few, many or a size class.

d_gene: .
j_gene: TRBJ1-2
abundance: .
v_gene: TRBV7-9
CDR3aa: CASSLGVSYGYTF
CDR3nt: TGTGCCAGCAGCTTAGGGGTTTCCTATGGCTACACCTTC

d_gene: .
j_gene: TRBJ1-2
abundance: .
v_gene: TRBV7-2
CDR3aa: CASSLARQVRYGYTF
CDR3nt: TGTGCCAGCAGCTTAGCCCGACAGGTGCGCTATGGCTACACCTTC

d_gene: .
j_gene: TRBJ1-6
abundance: .
v_gene: TRBV11-2
CDR3aa: CASSHGGRDNSPLHF
CDR3nt: TGTGCCAGCAGCCACGGCGGCAGGGATAATTCACCCCTCCACTTT

d_gene: .
j_gene: TRBJ2-1
abundance: .
v_gene: TRBV9
CDR3aa: CASSPTTRNEQFF
CDR3nt: TGTGCCAGCAGCCCCACAACTAGGAATGAGCAGTTCTTC

d_gene: .
j_gene: TRBJ1-1
abundance: .
v_gene: TRBV19
CDR3aa: CASSFRFREPNTEAFF
CDR3nt: TGTGCCAGTAGTTTTCGCTTCCGGGAGCCTAACACTGAAGCTTTCTTT

d_gene: TRBD1
j_gene: TRBJ2-7
abundance: .
v_gene: TRBV11-2
CDR3aa: CASSLPGDRARYYEQYF
CDR3nt: TGTGCCAGCAGCCTCCCGGGGGACAGGGCAAGGTACTACGAGCAGTACTTC

d_gene: .
j_gene: TRBJ1-5
abundance: few
v_gene: TRBV19
CDR3aa: CASHQVAGSVQPQHF
CDR3nt: TGTGCCAGTCACCAAGTGGCGGGGTCGGTCCAGCCCCAGCATTTT

d_gene: .
j_gene: TRBJ2-1
abundance: .
v_gene: TRBV14
CDR3aa: CASSPTRAGRRSNEQFF
CDR3nt: TGTGCCAGCAGCCCCACTAGGGCGGGAAGGCGTTCCAATGAGCAGTTCTTC

d_gene: .
j_gene: TRBJ1-3
abundance: .
v_gene: TRBV30
CDR3aa: CAWSGLGFSMSSGNTIYF
CDR3nt: TGTGCCTGGAGTGGCCTGGGGTTCTCTATGAGCTCTGGAAACACCATATATTTT

d_gene: .
j_gene: TRBJ1-3
abundance: .
v_gene: TRBV4-3
CDR3aa: CASSQDRPGAIYF
CDR3nt: TGCGCCAGCAGCCAAGATAGGCCGGGGGCCATATATTTT

d_gene: TRBD1
j_gene: TRBJ1-5
abundance: .
v_gene: TRBV7-2
CDR3aa: CASHSTGALVSNQPQHF
CDR3nt: TGTGCCAGCCACTCGACAGGGGCCCTTGTCAGCAATCAGCCCCAGCATTTT

d_gene: .
j_gene: TRBJ2-2
abundance: .
v_gene: TRBV30
CDR3aa: CAWSGFSNTGELFF
CDR3nt: TGTGCCTGGAGTGGGTTTTCGAACACCGGGGAGCTGTTTTTT

d_gene: .
j_gene: TRBJ2-7
abundance: .
v_gene: TRBV30
CDR3aa: CAWSVPGIPDNHEQYF
CDR3nt: TGTGCCTGGAGTGTACCCGGCATACCTGATAACCACGAGCAGTACTTC

d_gene: TRBD1
j_gene: TRBJ1-2
abundance: .
v_gene: TRBV6-2/TRBV6-3
CDR3aa: CASSYVQGDGYTF
CDR3nt: TGTGCCAGCAGTTACGTCCAGGGGGATGGCTACACCTTC

d_gene: .
j_gene: TRBJ2-7
abundance: .
v_gene: TRBV2
CDR3aa: CASRRTLGEQYF
CDR3nt: TGTGCCAGCAGAAGGACTTTGGGCGAGCAGTACTTC

d_gene: TRBD2
j_gene: TRBJ2-3
abundance: .
v_gene: TRBV5-1
CDR3aa: CASSREGSTDTQYF
CDR3nt: TGCGCCAGCAGCAGGGAGGGGAGCACAGATACGCAGTATTTT

d_gene: .
j_gene: TRBJ2-5
abundance: .
v_gene: TRBV19
CDR3aa: CASSITGQETQYF
CDR3nt: TGTGCCAGTAGTATTACAGGGCAAGAGACCCAGTACTTC

d_gene: .
j_gene: TRBJ1-4
abundance: .
v_gene: TRBV7-9
CDR3aa: CASSLFSEKLFF
CDR3nt: TGTGCCAGCAGCTTATTCTCTGAAAAACTGTTTTTT

d_gene: TRBD1
j_gene: TRBJ1-6
abundance: .
v_gene: TRBV4-1
CDR3aa: CASSQGGGTGFYNSPLHF
CDR3nt: TGCGCCAGCAGCCAAGGGGGAGGGACAGGGTTCTATAATTCACCCCTCCACTTT

d_gene: .
j_gene: TRBJ2-7
abundance: .
v_gene: TRBV29-1
CDR3aa: CSVEGNGYEQYF
CDR3nt: TGCAGCGTTGAGGGAAATGGGTACGAGCAGTACTTC

d_gene: .
j_gene: TRBJ1-5
abundance: .
v_gene: TRBV4-1
CDR3aa: CASSQDNGGHQPQHF
CDR3nt: TGCGCCAGCAGCCAAGATAACGGGGGGCATCAGCCCCAGCATTTT

d_gene: TRBD2
j_gene: TRBJ2-1
abundance: .
v_gene: TRBV5-4
CDR3aa: CASSLDAGGSDEQFF
CDR3nt: TGTGCCAGCAGCTTGGATGCGGGGGGAAGCGATGAGCAGTTCTTC